This T cell receptor beta chain was captured in a study of T cell responses to AZD1222 COVID-19 vaccine. General study findings and limits: Just a handful of people given AZD1222 tested seropositive at baseline. Compared with day 0, the breadth and depth of the Spike-specific TCR repertoire rose significantly after two doses of AZD1222.

The repertoire was sequenced with immunoSEQ multiplex PCR; TCRdb's copy has only in-frame clones and lacks some. Of tens of thousands of clones in the sample, roughly 90% were seen once. Turning to this clone: The antigen is undetermined.

The CDR3 has 14 amino acids. Germline V gene sequence: CDR1 MGHDK, CDR2 SYGVNS. The ends lost 3 bases at V and 9 bases at J; junction bases unmatched: 6. The gene calls are TRBV25-1 and TRBJ2-1, with 9 bases matching TRBD2. This specimen was peripheral blood, taken on day 0 of AZD1222 vaccination. The sequence was collected from an adult in good health. DNA for the CDR3: TGTGCCAGCAGTGATGCGGGGGGGCCAAGTGAGCAGTTCTTC. As protein: CASSDAGGPSEQFF.